Shown below are 18 T cell receptor beta chains from a single sample sequenced in a study of T cells in Graves' hyperthyroidism and ophthalmopathy (dated 2019 in TCRdb). The library was produced with multiplex PCR. Sequencing took place on an Illumina HiSeq 2000. The TCR beta CDR3 regions were amplified from the RNA transcripts. A first-round RT-PCR of the TCR CDR3 used the HTBI primer set with the Qiagen OneStep RT-PCR kit. TCRdb passed the public sequencing reads through fastp at Q25 and MiXCR, retaining productive beta sequences. Rows with one shared CDR3 protein collapse into an entry with the most common genes and DNA. The sample contains roughly 350,000 distinct CDR3 sequences, roughly 13% of them found a single time. Together, the top ten hold 34% of the sample. Sequenced sample: blood. All receptors come from a woman aged 35 to 49 with Graves' ophthalmopathy.

This clonotype was picked up many times. J is TRBJ2-2 and V is TRBV12-3 or TRBV12-4; 7 bases are shared with TRBD1. This CDR3 comprises 15 residues. V shed 6 bases, J shed 4 bases, and the junction held 8 bases outside the gene matches. In DNA form, the CDR3 reads TGTGCCAGCAGGCCCACAGGGGCGGCCACCGGGGAGCTGTTTTTT. Protein: CASRPTGAATGELFF.

The rearrangement joins TRBV7-9 to TRBJ2-7; a possible D gene is TRBD2 (6 bases). Germline values: CDR1 SEHNR, CDR2 FQNEAQ (reference sequence). V lost 4 bases and J lost 6, with 10 bases in between. The CDR3 covers 12 residues. CDR3 DNA: TGTGCCAGCAGCTGGAGGGACGGCGAGCAGTACTTC. As protein: CASSWRDGEQYF.

This clonotype appeared a few times. This chain uses TRBV9 with TRBJ2-2; D unclear. Between the trimmed V and J ends, which lost 3 bases and 3 bases, there was a span of 6 bases. The V gene's germline CDR1 is SGDLS and CDR2 YYNGEE. This CDR3 spans 13 amino acids. For the CDR3, the DNA is TGTGCCAGCAGCGGCTACTACACCGGGGAGCTGTTTTTT. Protein: CASSGYYTGELFF. The full variable domain, rest sourced from reference TRBV9 and TRBJ2-2, is DSGVTQTPKHLITATGQRVTLRCSPRSGDLSVYWYQQSLDQGLQFLIQYYNGEERAKGNILERFSAQQFPDLHSELNLSSLELGDSALYFCASSGYYTGELFFGEGSRLTVL.

The sample holds many counts of this clonotype. V and J are TRBV28 and TRBJ2-5; tentative D call: TRBD2 (5 bases). The length of the CDR3 is 15 residues. Germline V gene data show CDR1 as MDHEN and CDR2 as SYDVKM. V was clipped by 4 bases and J by 1 base, with 13 bases between them. The CDR3 loop reads CASSSGREVQETQYF. For the CDR3, the DNA is TGTGCCAGCAGTTCAGGACGGGAAGTCCAAGAGACCCAGTACTTC.

This clonotype has just a few counts. The chain couples TRBV7-9 to TRBJ2-7; 8 bases map to TRBD2. This CDR3 comprises 13 residues. Trimming took 11 bases from V and 1 from J; bases not matched to a gene: 7. Germline assignment: CDR1 SEHNR and CDR2 FQNEAQ (reference sequence). CDR3 loop: CAGERERSYEQYF. The CDR3 region has the DNA TGTGCCGGAGAGCGGGAGAGGTCCTACGAGCAGTACTTC.

This clonotype has more than one count but fewer than ten. The rearrangement links TRBV11-2 to TRBJ2-2; possibly TRBD1 for D (5 bases). This CDR3 comprises 14 residues. V was cut by 3 bases and J by 5 bases, with 10 bases left in between. The V gene's germline CDR1 is SGHAT and CDR2 FQNNGV. CDR3 loop: CASSFVGVTGELFF. The CDR3 DNA sequence: TGTGCCAGCAGCTTTGTAGGGGTTACCGGGGAGCTGTTTTTT.

This clonotype occurred many times. The genes are TRBV11-2 and TRBJ1-2; 7 bases fit TRBD1. The V segment lost 6 bases and the J segment 8 bases; nucleotides outside the gene matches: 15. Germline V CDR1 and CDR2: SGHAT, FQNNGV. The CDR3 length is 15 residues. In DNA, the CDR3 is TGTGCCAGCAGAAATTCCAGGGGGTCCTCAGGCGGCTACACCTTC. This encodes CASRNSRGSSGGYTF.

The chain carries TRBV5-6 and TRBJ2-7; D may be TRBD1 (5 bases). Trimming left V 2 bases short and J 7 bases short, with 13 bases between. This CDR3 is 13 amino acids long. The germline CDR1 and CDR2 sequences are SGHDT and YYEEEE. The CDR3 DNA is TGTGCCAGCAGCTTCCAGGGAATCGATGAGCAGTACTTC. Amino acids: CASSFQGIDEQYF.

At least ten counts were recorded for this clonotype. The rearrangement links TRBV11-1 to TRBJ2-1, with D possibly TRBD1 on 6 matching bases. Trimming removed 1 base from V and 9 bases from J, with 13 bases in between. The CDR3 is 14 amino acids. Germline V gives CDR1 SGHAT, CDR2 FQDESV (reference sequence). The CDR3 spells CASSLEFGGGEQFF. CDR3 in DNA: TGTGCCAGCAGCTTAGAGTTTGGGGGCGGTGAGCAGTTCTTC.

The table lists this clonotype with many counts. The chain's CDR3 is CASSHSTISGNTIYF. The DNA for the CDR3 is TGTGCCAGCAGTCATTCTACTATATCTGGAAACACCATATATTTT. The rearrangement joins TRBV11-2 to TRBJ1-3; D gene unclear. The CDR3 length is 15 residues. Trimming cost V 6 bases and J 1 base, with 13 bases left between them. Looked up from germline, CDR1 is SGHAT and CDR2 is FQNNGV.

This clonotype has just a few counts. A much larger clone differs from this one at a single base, so this may be a read error. This chain connects TRBV20-1 to TRBJ2-3, with TRBD2 as a possible D gene (6 bases). Germline lookup yields CDR1 DFQATT and CDR2 SNEGSKA (reference sequence). The ends were cut back, 3 bases at V and 3 bases at J, with 19 bases in the middle. The length of the CDR3 is 16 residues. The CDR3 DNA follows: TGCAGTGCTAGTTTTGCGGAGGGCCTAAGTACAGATACGCAGTATTTT. It translates to CSASFAEGLSTDTQYF.

At least ten counts were recorded for this clonotype. The CDR3 protein is CASSLMAGDQETQYF. The CDR3, as DNA: TGTGCCAGCAGTTTAATGGCGGGAGACCAAGAGACCCAGTACTTC. The chain uses TRBV28 and TRBJ2-5; 7 positions agree with TRBD2. Germline V lookup: CDR1 MDHEN, CDR2 SYDVKM. CDR3 length: 15 amino acids. J lost 0 bases, V lost 2 bases, and 3 bases had no gene match.

This clonotype was detected a few times. The chain employs TRBV18 and TRBJ1-1; 9 nucleotides match TRBD1. The J segment lost 8 bases and the V segment lost 2 bases, leaving 12 bases of the junction unmatched. The CDR3 runs to 16 residues. In germline, CDR1 is KGHSH, CDR2 LQKENI. CDR3 in DNA: TGTGCCAGCTCACCAACAGTACAGGGGGCAGGTATGGAAGCTTTCTTT. Its protein is CASSPTVQGAGMEAFF.

This clonotype was seen repeatedly, ten times or more. This chain joins TRBV7-2 and TRBJ1-6, with D maybe TRBD1 (6 bases). CDR1 and CDR2 (germline): SGHTA, FQGNSA. There are 13 residues in the CDR3. Trimming stripped 5 bases from V and 9 bases from J, with 11 bases between. In nucleotides, the CDR3 is TGTGCCAGCAGCCTCGGGGGCCCTTCACCCCTCCACTTT. Translated, it gives CASSLGGPSPLHF.

This clonotype showed up just a few times. The chain combines TRBV14 with TRBJ2-7; weak D call: TRBD1 (6 bases). This CDR3 comprises 15 residues. Germline loops: CDR1 SGHDN, CDR2 FVKESK. With 1 base removed from V and 2 bases from J, the gap between germline ends came to 12 bases. Here the CDR3 reads CASSQVGDRTYEQYF. CDR3 coding DNA: TGTGCCAGCAGCCAAGTCGGTGACAGGACCTACGAGCAGTACTTC.

The chain employs TRBV6-5 and TRBJ2-7, with no clear D. CDR3 length: 13 amino acids. CDR1 is MNHEY and CDR2 is SVGAGI in the germline V gene. V shed 0 bases and J shed 5 bases, with 8 bases lying between them. CDR3 bases: TGTGCCAGCAGTTACTCGTTGGGTAACGAGCAGTACTTC. It codes for CASSYSLGNEQYF.

The chain joins TRBV19 to TRBJ1-1; D is undetermined. The length of the CDR3 is 14 residues. Germline V gene lookup returns CDR1 LNHDA and CDR2 SQIVND (reference sequence). V gave up 3 bases and J gave up 0 bases, with 8 bases separating them. The CDR3 region has the DNA TGTGCCAGTAGTATCGGACGGGTGAACACTGAAGCTTTCTTT. Its protein product is CASSIGRVNTEAFF.

The chain joins TRBV5-6 to TRBJ2-2, with 7 bases aligning to TRBD1. The CDR3 totals 16 residues. Per the germline V gene, CDR1 is SGHDT and CDR2 is YYEEEE. V gave up 5 bases and J gave up 5 bases; unmatched junction bases: 12. The CDR3 region has the DNA TGTGCCAGCAGTTCCCGGGACAGAATAGTTACCGGGGAGCTGTTTTTT. This sequence encodes CASSSRDRIVTGELFF.